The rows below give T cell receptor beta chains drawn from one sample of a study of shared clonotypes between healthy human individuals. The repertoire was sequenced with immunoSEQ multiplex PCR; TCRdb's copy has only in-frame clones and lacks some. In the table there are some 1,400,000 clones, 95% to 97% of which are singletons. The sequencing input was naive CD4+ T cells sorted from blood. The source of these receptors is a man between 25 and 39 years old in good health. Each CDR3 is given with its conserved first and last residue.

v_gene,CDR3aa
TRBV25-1,CASSGLGRGTEAFF
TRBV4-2,CASSQSSGASTDTQYF
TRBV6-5,CASSYRGEQYF
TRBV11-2,CASSSRPGLAGAGEQFF
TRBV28,CASSLYGSNEQYF
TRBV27,CASSFVASSYNEQFF
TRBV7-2,CASSLSWRTHSEQYF
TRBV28,CASSLYLYEQYF
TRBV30,CAWSESPANYGYTF
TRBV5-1,CASSRGLAGGETQYF
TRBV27,CASSRSDLSGGSYNEQFF
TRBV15,CATSRVNTGFYGYTF
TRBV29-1,CSVGGLEGYTQYF
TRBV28,CASSTRQWDYGYTF
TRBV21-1,CASSILAGAYEQYF
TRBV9,CASSTTGTPSGNTIYF
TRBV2,CASSGRIKDGYTF
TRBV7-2,CASSSIGTGVGYTF
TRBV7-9,CASSLAASGSSYNEQFF
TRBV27,CASSARGWKYTNEKLFF
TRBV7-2,CASSYGGVQAEQYF
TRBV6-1,CASSDLRLNQPQHF
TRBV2,CASNRQGIYEQYF
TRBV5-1,CASSPPGLAQTGELFF
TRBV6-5,CASRGRTEKLFF
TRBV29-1,CSVGETGEYEQYF
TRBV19,CASSGRSRVVNIQYF
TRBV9,CASSVDARGPTGELFF
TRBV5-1,CASSWGGRGGTDTQYF
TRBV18,CASSGGGRNEQFF
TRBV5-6,CASGRSSYEQYF
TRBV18,CASSPSRVTTNEKLFF
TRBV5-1,CASSQGLATDTQYF
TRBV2,CASGGAGSYNEQFF
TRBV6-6,CATRGDYGYTF
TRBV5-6,CASSYWTSGRIVGEQFF
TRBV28,CASRAGTGGVYGELFF